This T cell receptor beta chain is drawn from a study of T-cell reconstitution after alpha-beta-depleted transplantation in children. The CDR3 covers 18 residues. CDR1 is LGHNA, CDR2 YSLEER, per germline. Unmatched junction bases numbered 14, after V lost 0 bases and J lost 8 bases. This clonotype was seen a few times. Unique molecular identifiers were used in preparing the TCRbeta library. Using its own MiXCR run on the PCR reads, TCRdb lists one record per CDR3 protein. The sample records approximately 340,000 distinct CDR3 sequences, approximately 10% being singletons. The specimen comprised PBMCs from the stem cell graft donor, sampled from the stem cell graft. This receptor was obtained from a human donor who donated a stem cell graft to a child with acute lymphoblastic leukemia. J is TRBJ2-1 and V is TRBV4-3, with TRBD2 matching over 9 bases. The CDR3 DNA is TGCGCCAGCAGCCAAGATAGAAAGGCGGGAGGGCCCTTCGATGAGCAGTTCTTC. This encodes CASSQDRKAGGPFDEQFF.